This T cell receptor beta chain was captured in a study of blood T cell repertoires in COVID-19. For the study at large: Specimens from acute and convalescent COVID-19 originated in the United States, Italy and Spain. T cells, B-cell-depleted T cells, or PBMCs supplied cDNA or gDNA.

Germline V lookup: CDR1 SGHRS, CDR2 YFSETQ. Trimming pared 0 bases from V and 5 bases from J, leaving 11 bases between. The length of the CDR3 is 15 residues. Clones were read by immunoSEQ multiplex PCR, and TCRdb kept only the in-frame ones, dropping some. The table has approximately 150,000 clones, 82% seen once. Input material: peripheral blood. This sequence originates from a woman aged 70-85 years with acute or convalescent COVID-19. This chain joins TRBV5-1 and TRBJ1-4; no definite D call. The CDR3 sequence: CASSLGGSVNEKLFF. The DNA of the CDR3 is TGCGCCAGCAGCTTGGGCGGGTCCGTGAATGAAAAACTGTTTTTT.